The clone carrying this TCR beta chain occurred a few times. Its specificity is unknown. This sample is drawn from a study of T cells after yellow fever vaccination. Study-level results: Clones from primary vaccination mostly reappeared after the booster (96% CD4, approximately 86% CD8).

Losses at the gene ends were 10 bases for V and 1 base for J; bases not matched to a gene: 11. The germline V gene has CDR1 MNHNS and CDR2 SASEGT. The CDR3 sequence is 15 residues long. TCRdb used MiXCR to reprocess the 5' RACE reads, holding one entry per CDR3 protein. The table includes hundreds of thousands of distinct CDR3 sequences, 9% to 15% detected once. The input for sequencing was PBMCs, taken on the day of the yellow fever booster vaccination. The clonotype originates from a man under 40 who received the YFV17D yellow fever vaccine. The chain carries TRBV6-1 and TRBJ2-5, with 8 nucleotides matching TRBD2. The CDR3 DNA reads as TGTGCCACCCAAGCAGCGGGAGCGGTCCAAGAGACCCAGTACTTC. It translates to CATQAAGAVQETQYF.